These 13 T cell receptor beta chains originate from one sample sequenced in a study of control samples from healthy donors and cancer patients. Sequencing was performed with immunoSEQ multiplex PCR; in TCRdb, only in-frame clones are kept and a portion is missing. The repertoire holds 65,000 to 90,000 clones, with 94% as singletons. The sequenced sample was blood. The source of these receptors is a woman in her 30s in good health.

The chain links TRBV11-2 to TRBJ1-2; TRBD1 is a possible D gene (6 bases). Trimming shortened V by 2 bases and J by 3 bases, and 7 bases separated the two germline ends. CDR3 length: 13 residues. Germline V lookup: CDR1 SGHAT, CDR2 FQNNGV. The CDR3 sequence is CASSLSGDYGYTF. In DNA, the CDR3 is TGTGCCAGCAGCTTATCAGGGGACTATGGCTACACCTTC.

The CDR3 DNA follows: TGTGCCAGCAGCGTAGAACCTTCGTCCTACAATGAGCAGTTCTTC. Its protein is CASSVEPSSYNEQFF. The V call is TRBV9, the J call TRBJ2-1, with unresolved D. The CDR3 has 15 residues. Germline-derived CDR1 and CDR2 are SGDLS and YYNGEE. Between the trimmed V and J ends, which lost 0 bases and 1 base, there was a span of 8 bases.

For the CDR3, the DNA is TGCAGCGTCGGAAAGGGACAGTGGATGAACACTGAAGCTTTCTTT. Translating gives CSVGKGQWMNTEAFF. This chain links TRBV29-1 with TRBJ1-1, with TRBD1 matching 7 bases. J lost 0 bases, V lost 6 bases, and 10 bases had no gene match. Germline CDR1 reads SQVTM; CDR2 reads ANQGSEA. CDR3 size: 15 residues.

V usage is TRBV6-5 and J usage is TRBJ1-1; unclear D gene. V was clipped by 2 bases and J by 3 bases, with 7 bases between them. Germline V gives CDR1 MNHEY, CDR2 SVGAGI. The CDR3 spans 13 residues. CDR3 sequence: CASSYRIHTEAFF. DNA of the CDR3: TGTGCCAGCAGTTACAGGATCCACACTGAAGCTTTCTTT.

The V gene is TRBV18, the J gene TRBJ1-3; D gene uncertain. V was pared by 4 bases and J by 0 bases, with 7 bases between. Germline assignment: CDR1 KGHSH and CDR2 LQKENI. The CDR3 is made up of 14 amino acids. CDR3 DNA: TGTGCCAGCTCACAACAGATCTCTGGAAACACCATATATTTT. It yields the protein CASSQQISGNTIYF.

V is TRBV6-6 and J is TRBJ1-4, with 10 nucleotides matching TRBD1. V was clipped by 5 bases and J by 7 bases; unmatched bases: 19. The CDR3 length is 19 residues. Germline values: CDR1 MNHNY, CDR2 SVGAGI (reference sequence). The CDR3 DNA is TGTGCCAGCAGTCAACGACTCCGGGACAGGGGCATTCAGGGTGAAAAACTGTTTTTT. It is translated as CASSQRLRDRGIQGEKLFF.

V gene TRBV3-1 (or the pseudogene TRBV3-2) combines with J gene TRBJ2-5, with 9 bases matching TRBD1. CDR3 length equals 15 residues. V dropped 4 bases and J dropped 4; count of bases not matched to a gene: 7. Germline V CDR1 and CDR2: LGHDT, YNNKEL (reference sequence). The CDR3 region is CASSLVQGASETQYF. The CDR3 DNA reads as TGTGCCAGCAGCCTGGTACAGGGGGCCTCAGAGACCCAGTACTTC.

The genes are TRBV11-2 and TRBJ1-1; a weak D match, TRBD1 (5 bases). CDR3 length equals 13 residues. Germline V gene data show CDR1 as SGHAT and CDR2 as FQNNGV. Trimming left V 6 bases short and J 3 bases short, with 11 bases between. The CDR3 coding sequence is TGTGCCAGCAGAGAGGGGATGGACACTGAAGCTTTCTTT. Amino acids: CASREGMDTEAFF.

The chain has TRBV5-1 and TRBJ1-1, with 7 positions matching TRBD1. Looked up from germline, CDR1 is SGHRS and CDR2 is YFSETQ. There are 13 residues in the CDR3. The ends lost 7 bases at V and 1 base at J; junction bases unmatched: 4. CDR3 in amino acids: CASLRGRNTEAFF. The CDR3 DNA is TGCGCCAGCTTAAGGGGGCGGAACACTGAAGCTTTCTTT. Complete variable domain (other parts from reference TRBV5-1 and TRBJ1-1): KAGVTQTPRYLIKTRGQQVTLSCSPISGHRSVSWYQQTPGQGLQFLFEYFSETQRNKGNFPGRFSGRQFSNSRSEMNVSTLELGDSALYLCASLRGRNTEAFFGQGTRLTVV.

V and J are TRBV28 and TRBJ1-2; D not resolved. Trimming took off 4 bases at V and 3 bases at J, with 6 bases between the two ends. The CDR3 totals 12 residues. Germline V gene sequence: CDR1 MDHEN, CDR2 SYDVKM. CDR3 amino acids: CASSWADYGYTF. In DNA form, the CDR3 reads TGTGCCAGCAGTTGGGCAGACTATGGCTACACCTTC.

V gene TRBV13 combines with J gene TRBJ1-4; 9 bases line up with TRBD1. J was trimmed by 8 bases and V by 4 bases; bases with no gene match: 5. The length of the CDR3 is 14 residues. Per germline, CDR1 PRHDT and CDR2 FYEKMQ (reference sequence). This chain's CDR3 is CASSSRQGEEKLFF. CDR3 DNA: TGTGCCAGCAGCTCCCGACAGGGGGAGGAAAAACTGTTTTTT. The full variable domain, its missing parts supplied by reference TRBV13 and TRBJ1-4, is AAGVIQSPRHLIKEKRETATLKCYPIPRHDTVYWYQQGPGQDPQFLISFYEKMQSDKGSIPDRFSAQQFSDYHSELNMSSLELGDSALYFCASSSRQGEEKLFFGSGTQLSVL.

This sequence joins TRBV5-1 and TRBJ2-2; either TRBD1 or TRBD2 may fit D (5 bases each). Germline V lookup: CDR1 SGHRS, CDR2 YFSETQ. Trimming pared 0 bases from V and 6 bases from J, leaving 9 bases between. The CDR3 has 14 amino acids. CDR3 sequence reads: CASSLAGTAGELFF. Written as DNA, the CDR3 is TGCGCCAGCAGCTTGGCCGGGACCGCCGGGGAGCTGTTTTTT.

The chain carries TRBV3-1 (or the pseudogene TRBV3-2) and TRBJ2-5, with 7 nucleotides matching TRBD1. The CDR3 loop spans 15 amino acids. Trimming at V came to 3 bases and at J to 5 bases, leaving 9 bases not matched to a gene. Per the germline V gene, CDR1 is LGHDT and CDR2 is YNNKEL (reference sequence). CDR3 nucleotide sequence: TGTGCCAGCAGCCAGAACACAGGGGACGGCGAGACCCAGTACTTC. It translates to CASSQNTGDGETQYF.